This is a list of T cell receptor beta chains from one sample in a study of post-analysis software for immune sequencing data. TCRdb reprocessed the PCR reads via MiXCR and lists one record per CDR3 protein. The data show 820,000 or so distinct CDR3 sequences, roughly half seen once. Sequencing was carried out using blood. These receptors originate from a girl aged 5-17 years with multiple sclerosis. Each CDR3 is given with its conserved first and last residue. The D gene is left open where the match is weak. A clone size is listed for some rows: how often the clone was seen (once, few, many), or a class if it is expanded.

CDR3aa: CASSLSGSGFEAFF; CDR3nt: TGTGCCAGCAGTTTAAGCGGCAGTGGCTTTGAAGCTTTCTTT; j_gene: TRBJ1-1; abundance: NA; d_gene: NA; len: 14; v_gene: TRBV12-3/TRBV12-4
CDR3aa: CASSVSLRYEQYF; CDR3nt: TGTGCCAGCAGTGTCTCCCTCCGCTACGAGCAGTACTTC; j_gene: TRBJ2-7; abundance: NA; d_gene: NA; len: 13; v_gene: TRBV2
CDR3aa: CASSLGRRNTGELFF; CDR3nt: TGTGCCAGCAGCTTGGGACGTAGAAACACCGGGGAGCTGTTTTTT; j_gene: TRBJ2-2; abundance: NA; d_gene: NA; len: 15; v_gene: TRBV14
CDR3aa: CASQKREEGEQYF; CDR3nt: TGTGCCAGCCAAAAGCGGGAGGAAGGCGAGCAGTACTTC; j_gene: TRBJ2-7; abundance: NA; d_gene: TRBD2; len: 13; v_gene: TRBV2
CDR3aa: CASRTSGSIHEQYF; CDR3nt: TGCGCCAGCAGGACTAGCGGGAGTATACACGAGCAGTACTTC; j_gene: TRBJ2-7; abundance: NA; d_gene: TRBD2; len: 14; v_gene: TRBV5-1
CDR3aa: CASRARAPQETQYF; CDR3nt: TGCGCCAGCAGGGCACGGGCTCCTCAAGAGACCCAGTACTTC; j_gene: TRBJ2-5; abundance: NA; d_gene: NA; len: 14; v_gene: TRBV5-1
CDR3aa: CASSDGQMSGRSPLHF; CDR3nt: TGTGCCAGCAGTGACGGACAGATGTCGGGGAGGTCACCCCTCCACTTT; j_gene: TRBJ1-6; abundance: NA; d_gene: NA; len: 16; v_gene: TRBV2
CDR3aa: CSSIRSYSSTEAFF; CDR3nt: TGCAGCTCCATCAGGAGCTACTCCTCCACTGAAGCTTTCTTT; j_gene: TRBJ1-1; abundance: NA; d_gene: NA; len: 14; v_gene: TRBV29-1
CDR3aa: CSARGGASGGYTF; CDR3nt: TGCAGCGCTCGAGGTGGGGCCTCGGGTGGCTACACCTTC; j_gene: TRBJ1-2; abundance: NA; d_gene: NA; len: 13; v_gene: TRBV29-1
CDR3aa: CSVAVGWDEQFF; CDR3nt: TGCAGCGTTGCAGTAGGGTGGGATGAGCAGTTCTTC; j_gene: TRBJ2-1; abundance: NA; d_gene: NA; len: 12; v_gene: TRBV29-1
CDR3aa: CASQGGAGSTGELFF; CDR3nt: TGTGCCAGCCAGGGGGGGGCCGGCTCAACCGGGGAGCTGTTTTTT; j_gene: TRBJ2-2; abundance: NA; d_gene: NA; len: 15; v_gene: TRBV7-6
CDR3aa: CASSQDGGQGPREQYF; CDR3nt: TGTGCCAGCAGCCAAGATGGGGGACAGGGGCCACGGGAGCAGTACTTC; j_gene: TRBJ2-4; abundance: few; d_gene: TRBD1; len: 16; v_gene: TRBV3-1
CDR3aa: CASSFGDRAQYF; CDR3nt: TGTGCCAGCAGCTTTGGGGATAGAGCCCAGTATTTT; j_gene: TRBJ2-3; abundance: few; d_gene: NA; len: 12; v_gene: TRBV7-2
CDR3aa: CASSHPGTEWYEQYF; CDR3nt: TGTGCCAGCAGCCATCCCGGGACAGAGTGGTACGAGCAGTACTTC; j_gene: TRBJ2-7; abundance: NA; d_gene: TRBD1; len: 15; v_gene: TRBV3-1
CDR3aa: CASNYRTGIQETQYF; CDR3nt: TGTGCCAGCAACTACAGGACAGGGATACAAGAGACCCAGTACTTC; j_gene: TRBJ2-5; abundance: once; d_gene: TRBD1; len: 15; v_gene: TRBV5-5
CDR3aa: CSVLRQGTYGYTF; CDR3nt: TGCAGCGTTCTTAGGCAGGGGACCTATGGCTACACCTTC; j_gene: TRBJ1-2; abundance: NA; d_gene: NA; len: 13; v_gene: TRBV29-1
CDR3aa: CASSLGPSYEQYF; CDR3nt: TGCGCCAGCAGCCTGGGTCCTTCCTACGAGCAGTACTTC; j_gene: TRBJ2-7; abundance: many; d_gene: NA; len: 13; v_gene: TRBV12-3/TRBV12-4
CDR3aa: CASSRPTGVLANEKLFF; CDR3nt: TGTGCCAGCAGCCGACCCACAGGGGTTCTAGCTAATGAAAAACTGTTTTTT; j_gene: TRBJ1-4; abundance: NA; d_gene: TRBD1; len: 17; v_gene: TRBV4-2
CDR3aa: CASSLGQSNTGELFF; CDR3nt: TGTGCCAGCAGCCTTGGGCAGTCGAACACCGGGGAGCTGTTTTTT; j_gene: TRBJ2-2; abundance: NA; d_gene: NA; len: 15; v_gene: TRBV7-2
CDR3aa: CASSRYRTPSWDYGYTF; CDR3nt: TGCGCCAGCAGTAGGTACAGGACCCCTTCGTGGGACTATGGCTACACCTTC; j_gene: TRBJ1-2; abundance: NA; d_gene: NA; len: 17; v_gene: TRBV5-1
CDR3aa: CSATRTSGSTDTQYF; CDR3nt: TGCAGTGCTACCAGGACTAGCGGCAGCACAGATACGCAGTATTTT; j_gene: TRBJ2-3; abundance: NA; d_gene: TRBD2; len: 15; v_gene: TRBV20-1
CDR3aa: CSARSKSSYEQYF; CDR3nt: TGCAGTGCTAGAAGCAAGAGCTCCTACGAGCAGTACTTC; j_gene: TRBJ2-7; abundance: NA; d_gene: NA; len: 13; v_gene: TRBV20-1
CDR3aa: CASSYPQTGNFQPQHF; CDR3nt: TGTGCCAGCAGTTACCCACAAACAGGGAATTTCCAGCCCCAGCATTTT; j_gene: TRBJ1-5; abundance: NA; d_gene: NA; len: 16; v_gene: TRBV6-5
CDR3aa: CAITKASDFNEQFF; CDR3nt: TGTGCCATCACAAAAGCCTCTGACTTCAATGAGCAGTTCTTC; j_gene: TRBJ2-1; abundance: NA; d_gene: NA; len: 14; v_gene: TRBV10-3
CDR3aa: CASSEGGAANQETQYF; CDR3nt: TGTGCCAGCAGTGAAGGGGGAGCGGCAAACCAAGAGACCCAGTACTTC; j_gene: TRBJ2-5; abundance: NA; d_gene: NA; len: 16; v_gene: TRBV2
CDR3aa: CASSLGYQSKNIQYF; CDR3nt: TGTGCCAGCAGCTTAGGATACCAGTCCAAAAACATTCAGTACTTC; j_gene: TRBJ2-4; abundance: few; d_gene: NA; len: 15; v_gene: TRBV7-9
CDR3aa: CASVSNDREFSGANVLTF; CDR3nt: TGTGCCAGCGTTTCGAATGACAGGGAATTTTCTGGGGCCAACGTCCTGACTTTC; j_gene: TRBJ2-6; abundance: few; d_gene: TRBD1; len: 18; v_gene: TRBV2
CDR3aa: CAGSFAGFVQETQYF; CDR3nt: TGTGCCGGCAGCTTCGCGGGGTTCGTCCAAGAGACCCAGTACTTC; j_gene: TRBJ2-5; abundance: NA; d_gene: NA; len: 15; v_gene: TRBV7-2
CDR3aa: CASSLGAGDASYEQYF; CDR3nt: TGTGCCAGCAGCTTAGGGGCAGGGGATGCCTCCTACGAGCAGTACTTC; j_gene: TRBJ2-7; abundance: NA; d_gene: NA; len: 16; v_gene: TRBV7-8
CDR3aa: CSVEDSRAVNRGEQFF; CDR3nt: TGCAGCGTTGAAGATTCGCGAGCGGTCAATCGGGGTGAGCAGTTCTTC; j_gene: TRBJ2-1; abundance: NA; d_gene: NA; len: 16; v_gene: TRBV29-1
CDR3aa: CSASSGAGYQETQYF; CDR3nt: TGCAGTGCTAGCTCGGGAGCGGGGTACCAAGAGACCCAGTACTTC; j_gene: TRBJ2-5; abundance: few; d_gene: TRBD2; len: 15; v_gene: TRBV20-1
CDR3aa: CASSGLVLDGQYF; CDR3nt: TGTGCCAGCAGCGGACTAGTTCTCGACGGGCAGTACTTC; j_gene: TRBJ2-5; abundance: few; d_gene: TRBD2; len: 13; v_gene: TRBV6-1
CDR3aa: CASSMGQGSYEQYF; CDR3nt: TGTGCCAGCAGCATGGGACAGGGTAGCTACGAGCAGTACTTC; j_gene: TRBJ2-7; abundance: NA; d_gene: TRBD1; len: 14; v_gene: TRBV7-9
CDR3aa: CASSRFSSPNEQYF; CDR3nt: TGTGCCAGCAGCAGATTTAGCTCCCCTAACGAGCAGTACTTC; j_gene: TRBJ2-7; abundance: NA; d_gene: NA; len: 14; v_gene: TRBV7-6
CDR3aa: CASSTQRGGEGYTF; CDR3nt: TGTGCCAGCAGCACCCAGAGGGGAGGGGAGGGCTACACCTTC; j_gene: TRBJ1-2; abundance: NA; d_gene: NA; len: 14; v_gene: TRBV7-2
CDR3aa: CASSVTGRSETQYF; CDR3nt: TGTGCCAGCAGCGTAACAGGGAGGTCCGAGACCCAGTACTTC; j_gene: TRBJ2-5; abundance: NA; d_gene: NA; len: 14; v_gene: TRBV9